This T cell receptor beta chain is drawn from a study of cytomegalovirus exposure and HLA in healthy donors. The repertoire was sequenced with immunoSEQ multiplex PCR; TCRdb's copy has only in-frame clones and lacks some. This table holds approximately 120,000 clones, approximately 94% found once. Broader study findings: Altogether, some 160 TCR beta chains were recorded as cytomegalovirus-associated.

CDR3 length: 23 residues. As to this clone: The antigen is unknown.

The sequenced sample was PBMCs. The sequence was collected from a woman aged 18-29 years in good health and CMV-seronegative. V gene TRBV21-1 combines with J gene TRBJ1-5; the table assigns TRBD1, which was not confirmed against the DNA. TRBV21-1 is deemed a pseudogene. CDR3 nucleotide sequence: TGTGCCAGCAGCAAACACCACCCTCTACTCCTTCCCGTAGGGGGCCTGGAGAATCAGCCCCAGCATTTT. It encodes CASSKHHPLLLPVGGLENQPQHF.